The subject of this entry is one T cell receptor (beta chain). What it binds is not known. The sample comes from a study of T cells in Graves' hyperthyroidism and ophthalmopathy. Study-level results: Among thyroid clonotypes expanded above 0.001, most also appeared in blood.

The diagnoses drew upon clinical symptoms, serum thyroxine and TRAb, thyroid ultrasound and orbital computed tomography. TCR beta CDR3 sequences were amplified from RNA transcripts. The primer set for the first-round RT-PCR of the TCR CDR3 was HTBI. Using its own MiXCR run on the multiplex PCR reads, TCRdb lists one record per CDR3 protein. This table holds more than 550,000 distinct CDR3 sequences, roughly 45% found once. Material for sequencing was peripheral blood or thyroid tissue (not recorded which). The TCR was taken from an adult man with Graves' disease, either hyperthyroidism or ophthalmopathy (not recorded which).

CDR3 in amino acids: CATSRRGSGNSPLHF. The CDR3 DNA is TGTGCCACCAGCAGAAGGGGGTCTGGGAATTCACCCCTCCACTTT. This chain uses TRBV15 with TRBJ1-6; tentatively, D is TRBD1 (6 bases). Germline V lookup: CDR1 LNHNV, CDR2 YYDKDF (reference sequence). The CDR3 extends over 15 amino acids. V lost 2 bases to trimming and J lost 7 bases, with 12 bases between them. Complete variable domain (other parts from reference TRBV15 and TRBJ1-6): DAMVIQNPRYQVTQFGKPVTLSCSQTLNHNVMYWYQQKSSQAPKLLFHYYDKDFNNEADTPDNFQSRRPNTSFCFLDIRSPGLGDTAMYLCATSRRGSGNSPLHFGNGTRLTVT.